The T cell receptor beta chain under discussion was sequenced for a study of T-cell memory formation after mild COVID-19. Across the study: The TCR clusters were mostly specific to one donor. Study-level results: The main location of contracting CD4+ clones was CM and EM, and that of contracting CD8+ clones was EMRA.

The V gene end was trimmed by 5 bases and the J gene end by 4 bases; junction bases not matched to a gene: 5. This CDR3 has 13 amino acids. Germline V lookup: CDR1 SQVTM, CDR2 ANQGSEA. 5'RACE, which relied on constant-segment primers, yielded TCR alpha and TCR beta cDNA libraries carrying sample barcodes and UMIs. Via MiXCR, TCRdb re-called the 5' RACE reads, giving one row per CDR3 protein. This sample has about 130,000 distinct CDR3 sequences, with approximately 25% found just once. About this clonotype: Its specificity is unknown.

V and J are TRBV29-1 and TRBJ2-7; 10 nucleotides line up with TRBD1. The specimen sequenced was PBMCs or a T cell subset sorted from them (not recorded which). The receptor was isolated from an adult woman who had mild COVID-19 (a few samples of this study predate the infection). Cell type and time point are not known. The CDR3 loop reads CSVCDRGRYEQYF. Here the CDR3 DNA reads TGCAGCGTTTGTGACAGGGGGCGGTACGAGCAGTACTTC.